A selection of T cell receptor beta chains follows, all from one sample in a study of shared clonotypes between healthy human individuals. Assay: immunoSEQ multiplex PCR; the TCRdb copy retains only in-frame clones and omits some. Here the sample spans approximately 530,000 clones, roughly 95% being singletons. Material for sequencing was naive CD4+ T cells sorted from blood. Source of these receptors: a woman aged 30 to 39 in good health. Both conserved end residues are part of each CDR3. D genes are given only for firm matches. Only some rows state a clone size, as once, few, many or a class for expanded clones.

J gene: TRBJ1-5; D gene: TRBD1; clone size: .; V gene: TRBV2; CDR3 DNA: TGTGCCAGCAGTGACCCCAGAGGACAGGGGGCTCTTCAGCCCCAGCATTTT; CDR3 protein: CASSDPRGQGALQPQHF
J gene: TRBJ1-4; D gene: TRBD1; clone size: .; V gene: TRBV10-3; CDR3 DNA: TGTGCCATCAGTGAGTCGGACAGGGTAAATGAAAAACTGTTTTTT; CDR3 protein: CAISESDRVNEKLFF
J gene: TRBJ2-7; D gene: .; clone size: .; V gene: TRBV7-8; CDR3 DNA: TGTGCCAGCAGCTTACGGTCAGGAGAAACTTCTTACGAGCAGTACTTC; CDR3 protein: CASSLRSGETSYEQYF
J gene: TRBJ1-5; D gene: .; clone size: few; V gene: TRBV7-9; CDR3 DNA: TGTGCCAGCAGCGGGCAGACGGAAAATCAGCCCCAGCATTTT; CDR3 protein: CASSGQTENQPQHF
J gene: TRBJ1-2; D gene: .; clone size: .; V gene: TRBV9; CDR3 DNA: TGTGCCAGCTTAGGGCCAGCGGAGGGCTACACCTTC; CDR3 protein: CASLGPAEGYTF
J gene: TRBJ2-7; D gene: .; clone size: once; V gene: TRBV21-1; CDR3 DNA: TGTGCCAGCAGGCCCGGGACAGGGTGCTCCTACGAGCAGTACTTC; CDR3 protein: CASRPGTGCSYEQYF
J gene: TRBJ1-2; D gene: .; clone size: .; V gene: TRBV28; CDR3 DNA: TGTGCCAGCAGCCAACTCCCAAACTATGGCTACACCTTC; CDR3 protein: CASSQLPNYGYTF
J gene: TRBJ1-5; D gene: .; clone size: .; V gene: TRBV10-3; CDR3 DNA: TGTGCCATCAGTGACCCGACAGCACCTGAGCAGCCCCAGCATTTT; CDR3 protein: CAISDPTAPEQPQHF
J gene: TRBJ2-5; D gene: .; clone size: .; V gene: TRBV9; CDR3 DNA: TGTGCCAGCAGCACACGACAGTTCCAGGAGACCCAGTACTTC; CDR3 protein: CASSTRQFQETQYF
J gene: TRBJ2-5; D gene: .; clone size: .; V gene: TRBV4-2; CDR3 DNA: TGTGCCAGCAGCCAAGATCACGAAGAGACCCAGTACTTC; CDR3 protein: CASSQDHEETQYF
J gene: TRBJ2-7; D gene: .; clone size: .; V gene: TRBV28; CDR3 DNA: TGTGCCAGCAGTTCAGGAGGCGGGCTGGCCTACGAGCAGTACTTC; CDR3 protein: CASSSGGGLAYEQYF
J gene: TRBJ1-1; D gene: .; clone size: .; V gene: TRBV30; CDR3 DNA: TGTGCCTGGAGTTCGGGCGCCGGGGTGGAAGCTTTCTTT; CDR3 protein: CAWSSGAGVEAFF
J gene: TRBJ1-2; D gene: .; clone size: .; V gene: TRBV19; CDR3 DNA: TGTGCCAGTAGCACTACGGGCAGGGAACGTGGCTACACCTTC; CDR3 protein: CASSTTGRERGYTF
J gene: TRBJ1-5; D gene: .; clone size: once; V gene: TRBV21-1; CDR3 DNA: TGTGCCAGCGGTTGGACAGGGCGGCCCCTGATAAGCAATCAGCCCCAGCATTTT; CDR3 protein: CASGWTGRPLISNQPQHF
J gene: TRBJ1-5; D gene: .; clone size: .; V gene: TRBV4-2; CDR3 DNA: TGTGCCAGCAGCCAAGAAACTGGTTTCCAGCCCCAGCATTTT; CDR3 protein: CASSQETGFQPQHF
J gene: TRBJ2-3; D gene: TRBD1; clone size: once; V gene: TRBV7-9; CDR3 DNA: TGTGCCAGCAGTCGGACAGGTGGGGGCACAGATACGCAGTATTTT; CDR3 protein: CASSRTGGGTDTQYF
J gene: TRBJ1-5; D gene: TRBD1; clone size: .; V gene: TRBV28; CDR3 DNA: TGTGCCAGCAGTCCGGGACAGGCTAGTTGGACCCAGCATTTT; CDR3 protein: CASSPGQASWTQHF
J gene: TRBJ1-2; D gene: .; clone size: .; V gene: TRBV2; CDR3 DNA: TGTGCCAGCAGTGAACCGGGACGGAACTATGGCTACACCTTC; CDR3 protein: CASSEPGRNYGYTF
J gene: TRBJ1-4; D gene: TRBD1; clone size: .; V gene: TRBV19; CDR3 DNA: TGTGCCAGTAGTACCGGACAGGGGTTTAATGAAAAACTGTTTTTT; CDR3 protein: CASSTGQGFNEKLFF
J gene: TRBJ2-3; D gene: .; clone size: .; V gene: TRBV7-6; CDR3 DNA: TGTGCCAGCAGCTTACCCAGCGAGGGAGATACGCAGTATTTT; CDR3 protein: CASSLPSEGDTQYF
J gene: TRBJ1-1; D gene: TRBD1; clone size: .; V gene: TRBV2; CDR3 DNA: TGTGCCAGCACTGGACAGGTTGAAGCTTTCTTT; CDR3 protein: CASTGQVEAFF
J gene: TRBJ2-5; D gene: TRBD2; clone size: .; V gene: TRBV28; CDR3 DNA: TGTGCCAGCAGTTCCAGACTAGCGGGAGGCCCCCCAGCCCAGTACTTC; CDR3 protein: CASSSRLAGGPPAQYF
J gene: TRBJ1-2; D gene: .; clone size: .; V gene: TRBV5-1; CDR3 DNA: TGCGCCAGCAGCGCGCTCGGTGGACTCGACTATGGCTACACCTTC; CDR3 protein: CASSALGGLDYGYTF
J gene: TRBJ2-7; D gene: .; clone size: .; V gene: TRBV28; CDR3 DNA: TGTGCCAGCATTGCCTCCAACCGGAACGAGCAGTACTTC; CDR3 protein: CASIASNRNEQYF
J gene: TRBJ2-7; D gene: TRBD2; clone size: once; V gene: TRBV4-1; CDR3 DNA: TGCGCCAGCAGCCGAGGGACTAGCGGGCGAGCTCTAAACTACGAGCAGTACTTC; CDR3 protein: CASSRGTSGRALNYEQYF
J gene: TRBJ2-4; D gene: .; clone size: .; V gene: TRBV19; CDR3 DNA: TGTGCCAGTAGTATTGTGAGGAAAAACATTCAGTACTTC; CDR3 protein: CASSIVRKNIQYF
J gene: TRBJ2-7; D gene: TRBD2; clone size: .; V gene: TRBV7-9; CDR3 DNA: TGTGCCAGCAGCTTAGCGCTCCCAGGAGCGGGGGCAACAAACGAGCAGTACTTC; CDR3 protein: CASSLALPGAGATNEQYF
J gene: TRBJ1-2; D gene: .; clone size: .; V gene: TRBV2; CDR3 DNA: TGTGCCAGCAGTGAAGCTGGGTGGGGCTACACCTTC; CDR3 protein: CASSEAGWGYTF
J gene: TRBJ1-5; D gene: .; clone size: .; V gene: TRBV6-1; CDR3 DNA: TGTGCCAGCAGTGGATTGGCGGGGGGCGCTGGACAGCCCCAGCATTTT; CDR3 protein: CASSGLAGGAGQPQHF
J gene: TRBJ2-7; D gene: TRBD1; clone size: .; V gene: TRBV7-2; CDR3 DNA: TGTGCCAGCAGCCCAACAGGGGGCACGAACGAGCAGTACTTC; CDR3 protein: CASSPTGGTNEQYF
J gene: TRBJ2-7; D gene: TRBD2; clone size: once; V gene: TRBV27; CDR3 DNA: TGTGCCAGCAGTCTAGCGGGTGGGGGGTCCTACGAGCAGTACTTC; CDR3 protein: CASSLAGGGSYEQYF
J gene: TRBJ2-6; D gene: TRBD1; clone size: .; V gene: TRBV5-6; CDR3 DNA: TGTGCCAGCAGCTTTTCGGGACAGGTTCTCTCTGGGGCCAACGTCCTGACTTTC; CDR3 protein: CASSFSGQVLSGANVLTF
J gene: TRBJ1-1; D gene: .; clone size: .; V gene: TRBV12-5; CDR3 DNA: TGTGCTAGTGGTTTTCCGGGGACTGAAGCTTTCTTT; CDR3 protein: CASGFPGTEAFF
J gene: TRBJ2-5; D gene: .; clone size: .; V gene: TRBV19; CDR3 DNA: TGTGCCGCCCGGAAGCTCGGGGTTGGGGCTTTTCGTCAAGAGACCCAGTACTTC; CDR3 protein: CAARKLGVGAFRQETQYF
J gene: TRBJ1-1; D gene: .; clone size: .; V gene: TRBV25-1; CDR3 DNA: TGTGCCAGCAGTCCTCAATGGACAGAAACTTTCTTT; CDR3 protein: CASSPQWTETFF
J gene: TRBJ1-3; D gene: TRBD1; clone size: .; V gene: TRBV7-9; CDR3 DNA: TGTGCCAGCAGCTCCCAAACCTCGGCACAGGGGGCTGGAAACACCATATATTTT; CDR3 protein: CASSSQTSAQGAGNTIYF
J gene: TRBJ2-7; D gene: TRBD2; clone size: .; V gene: TRBV10-3; CDR3 DNA: TGTGCCATCACGGCGGGAGGGCCCTACGAGCAGTACTTC; CDR3 protein: CAITAGGPYEQYF
J gene: TRBJ2-2; D gene: .; clone size: .; V gene: TRBV6-5; CDR3 DNA: TGTGCCAGCAGCAGGACGCCTTACACCGGGGAGCTGTTTTTT; CDR3 protein: CASSRTPYTGELFF
J gene: TRBJ1-3; D gene: .; clone size: .; V gene: TRBV28; CDR3 DNA: TGTGCCAGCACCAGGTACTCTGGAAACACCATATATTTT; CDR3 protein: CASTRYSGNTIYF
J gene: TRBJ2-4; D gene: .; clone size: .; V gene: TRBV27; CDR3 DNA: TGTGCCAGCAGACCCCGGGGGACCCGACTAGCCAAAAACATTCAGTACTTC; CDR3 protein: CASRPRGTRLAKNIQYF